This is a list of T cell receptor beta chains from one sample in a study of shared clonotypes between healthy human individuals. The table came from immunoSEQ multiplex PCR; TCRdb's copy has only in-frame clones and leaves some out. Among hundreds of thousands of clones listed, less than 98% were seen once. Sequenced: naive CD4+ T cells sorted from blood. These receptors came from a woman in her twenties or thirties in good health. Each CDR3 is given with its conserved first and last residue. The order of the fields is CDR3 length, J gene, D gene, V gene, CDR3 protein. The D gene is left open where the match is weak.

>10|TRBJ1-4|NA|TRBV18
CASPGDKLFF
>15|TRBJ2-1|NA|TRBV6-5
CASSAVWGYYNEQFF
>15|TRBJ1-2|NA|TRBV6-6
CASSPPHTGIGGYTF
>12|TRBJ2-4|TRBD1|TRBV6-5
CASSRGLGLQYF
>17|TRBJ2-5|TRBD2|TRBV5-4
CASGEGRGLAGQETQYF
>14|TRBJ2-2|TRBD1|TRBV28
CASGSTGVLGELFF
>18|TRBJ1-2|TRBD1|TRBV18
CASSPGWTGSPLNYGYTF
>16|TRBJ2-3|TRBD2|TRBV30
CAWSVPRRENTDTQYF
>11|TRBJ2-2|NA|TRBV9
CASSVTGELFF
>14|TRBJ2-1|TRBD2|TRBV12-5
CASGFRLAGGEQFF
>14|NA|NA|TRBV4-1
CASSLGLETYEQYF
>13|TRBJ1-1|NA|TRBV11-2
CASSVIMGTEAFF
>20|TRBJ2-7|TRBD2|TRBV4-1
CASSSRQGPGLAGNSYEQYF
>13|TRBJ1-6|NA|TRBV6-1
CASSEVGVGTLHF
>12|TRBJ1-4|TRBD1|TRBV28
CASRSTGEKLFF
>16|TRBJ2-7|NA|TRBV12-1
CASSPGWGLADLEQYF
>14|TRBJ2-7|NA|TRBV19
CASSWTARTYEQYF
>16|TRBJ2-3|TRBD2|TRBV11-3
CASSLGSAGITDTQYF
>15|TRBJ2-5|TRBD2|TRBV27
CASSSKTSGQETQYF
>15|TRBJ1-5|NA|TRBV28
CASPDQLQVDQPQHF
>13|TRBJ1-1|NA|TRBV6-1
CASRTTVNTEAFF
>15|TRBJ2-1|TRBD2|TRBV7-2
CASSVGLAPYNEQFF
>15|TRBJ2-7|NA|TRBV6-6
CASSYSGDPSYEQYF
>15|TRBJ2-7|TRBD1|TRBV28
CASSSSGQGPYEQYF
>15|TRBJ1-1|NA|TRBV5-4
CASSLEGGLNTEAFF
>13|TRBJ2-5|NA|TRBV30
CAWSEQSKETQYF
>15|TRBJ2-7|NA|TRBV6-6
CASSYSTQGLSEQYF
>15|TRBJ1-5|NA|TRBV6-1
CASSLGGISNQPQHF
>15|TRBJ2-5|TRBD1|TRBV5-1
CASSAGQGPGETQYF
>11|TRBJ2-3|NA|TRBV6-6
CASSYADTQYF
>16|TRBJ2-5|NA|TRBV4-1
CASSRSGTPYSETQYF
>14|TRBJ2-1|NA|TRBV11-3
CASSTAGADNEQFF
>13|TRBJ1-1|NA|TRBV18
CASSPNLNTEAFF
>19|TRBJ2-5|TRBD2|TRBV11-2
CASSPRPGLAGEWVETQYF
>14|TRBJ2-4|NA|TRBV6-6
CASSFLAFQNIQYF
>16|TRBJ2-1|TRBD2|TRBV10-3
CAISPPPGLADDEQFF
>15|TRBJ1-4|TRBD1|TRBV28
CASSRHGTVNEKLFF
>12|TRBJ2-5|NA|TRBV27
CASRAPGETQYF
>13|TRBJ1-2|NA|TRBV6-1
CASSSVGSYGYTF
>15|TRBJ2-7|NA|TRBV28
CASSLSGPGAYEQYF
>15|TRBJ2-7|TRBD1|TRBV5-1
CASSLESDRDNEQYF
>14|TRBJ1-2|NA|TRBV19
CASSIEDPNYGYTF
>12|TRBJ1-2|TRBD1|TRBV29-1
CSVAGQVYGYTF
>14|TRBJ2-3|TRBD2|TRBV29-1
CSAPLAGARDTQYF
>15|TRBJ2-3|NA|TRBV5-1
CASSLLWGSTDTQYF
>17|TRBJ2-6|TRBD1|TRBV25-1
CASSDGQGFPGANVLTF
>14|TRBJ2-7|NA|TRBV5-1
CASSTRGPPYEQYF
>11|TRBJ1-3|NA|TRBV2
CASSDDATIYF
>14|TRBJ1-1|NA|TRBV14
CASSQMEGFTEAFF
>12|TRBJ2-1|NA|TRBV14
CASSQEKGQQFF
>15|TRBJ2-7|NA|TRBV9
CASSVGPDRNYEQYF
>16|TRBJ2-3|NA|TRBV27
CASTKSPGKGTDTQYF
>14|TRBJ1-1|NA|TRBV5-1
CASSLLDMNTEAFF
>12|TRBJ1-1|NA|TRBV10-3
CAISREGTEAFF
>16|TRBJ1-1|NA|TRBV7-3
CASSLTGGTMNTEAFF